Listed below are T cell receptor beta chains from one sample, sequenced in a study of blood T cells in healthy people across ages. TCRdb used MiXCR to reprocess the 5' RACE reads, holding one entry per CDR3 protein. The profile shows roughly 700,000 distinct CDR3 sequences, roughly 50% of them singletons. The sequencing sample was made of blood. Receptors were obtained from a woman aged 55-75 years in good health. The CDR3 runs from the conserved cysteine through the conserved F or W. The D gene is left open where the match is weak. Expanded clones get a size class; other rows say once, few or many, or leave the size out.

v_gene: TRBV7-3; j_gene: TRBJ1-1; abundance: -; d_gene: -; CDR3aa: CASSLFVGTEAFF; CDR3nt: TGTGCCAGCAGCTTATTCGTGGGAACTGAAGCTTTCTTT
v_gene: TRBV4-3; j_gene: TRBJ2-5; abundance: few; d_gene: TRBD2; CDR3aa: CASSLRLREGLAGGGRETQYF; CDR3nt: TGCGCCAGCAGCCTCCGCTTAAGGGAAGGACTAGCGGGAGGCGGGAGGGAGACCCAGTACTTC
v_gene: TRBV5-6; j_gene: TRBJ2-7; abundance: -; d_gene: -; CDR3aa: CASRSRGSSYEQYF; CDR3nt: TGTGCCAGCAGATCACGGGGGAGCTCCTACGAGCAGTACTTC
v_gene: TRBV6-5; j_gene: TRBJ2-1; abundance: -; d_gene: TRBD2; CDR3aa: CASSTGTSGRTEQFF; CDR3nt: TGTGCCAGCAGCACAGGGACTAGCGGGAGGACTGAGCAGTTCTTC
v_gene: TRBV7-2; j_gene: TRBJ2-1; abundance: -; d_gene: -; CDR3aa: CASSNLGTYNEQFF; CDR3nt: TGTGCCAGCAGCAACCTGGGGACCTACAATGAGCAGTTCTTC
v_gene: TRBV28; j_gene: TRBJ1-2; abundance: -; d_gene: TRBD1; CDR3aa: CASSRDRRNYGYTF; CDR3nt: TGTGCCAGCAGTCGGGACAGGCGAAACTATGGCTACACCTTC
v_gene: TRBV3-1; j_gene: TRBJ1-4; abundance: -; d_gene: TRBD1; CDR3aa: CASSQTGGGNEKLFF; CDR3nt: TGTGCCAGCAGCCAGACAGGGGGCGGTAATGAAAAACTGTTTTTT
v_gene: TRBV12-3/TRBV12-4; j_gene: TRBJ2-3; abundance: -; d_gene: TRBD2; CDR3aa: CASSFGRGADTQYF; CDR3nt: TGTGCCAGCAGTTTCGGACGGGGGGCAGATACGCAGTATTTT
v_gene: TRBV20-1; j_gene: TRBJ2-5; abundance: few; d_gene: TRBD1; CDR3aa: CSAGKTGGETQYF; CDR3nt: TGCAGTGCTGGAAAGACAGGGGGAGAGACCCAGTACTTC
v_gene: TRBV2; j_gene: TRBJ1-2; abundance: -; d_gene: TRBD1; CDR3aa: CASRVTGAGGYTF; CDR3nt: TGTGCCAGCAGGGTGACAGGGGCAGGTGGCTACACCTTC
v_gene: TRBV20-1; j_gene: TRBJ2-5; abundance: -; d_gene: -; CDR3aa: CSATDRSKGETQYF; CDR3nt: TGCAGTGCTACTGACAGGTCGAAAGGGGAGACCCAGTACTTC
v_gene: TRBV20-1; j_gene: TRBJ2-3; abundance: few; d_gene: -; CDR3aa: CSARTASTDTQYF; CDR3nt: TGCAGTGCTAGGACAGCTAGCACAGATACGCAGTATTTT
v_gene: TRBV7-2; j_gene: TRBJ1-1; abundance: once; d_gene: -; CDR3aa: CASSLYWVTEAFF; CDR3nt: TGTGCCAGCAGCCTTTACTGGGTCACTGAAGCTTTCTTT
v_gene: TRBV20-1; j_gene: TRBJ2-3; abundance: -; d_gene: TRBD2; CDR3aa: CSARASGSDTQYF; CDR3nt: TGCAGTGCTAGGGCTAGCGGGAGTGACACGCAGTATTTT
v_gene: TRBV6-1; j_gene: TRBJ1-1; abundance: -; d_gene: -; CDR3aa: CASSEADRNTEAFF; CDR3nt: TGTGCCAGCAGTGAAGCAGACCGGAACACTGAAGCTTTCTTT
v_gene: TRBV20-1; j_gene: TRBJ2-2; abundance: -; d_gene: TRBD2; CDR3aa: CSASRTSGRHTGELFF; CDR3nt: TGCAGTGCTTCCCGGACTAGCGGGAGACACACCGGGGAGCTGTTTTTT
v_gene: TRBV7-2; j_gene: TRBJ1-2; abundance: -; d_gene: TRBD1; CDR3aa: CASRRDRDYGYTF; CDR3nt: TGTGCCAGCAGGCGGGACAGGGACTATGGCTACACCTTC
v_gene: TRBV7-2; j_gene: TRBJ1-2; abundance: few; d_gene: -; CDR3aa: CASSREGGGAAYGYTF; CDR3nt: TGTGCCAGCAGCCGCGAAGGTGGAGGGGCGGCTTATGGCTACACCTTC
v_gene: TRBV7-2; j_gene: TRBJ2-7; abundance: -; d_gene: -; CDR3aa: CASSLGRQPIYEQYF; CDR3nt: TGTGCCAGCAGCTTAGGTAGGCAGCCCATCTACGAGCAGTACTTC
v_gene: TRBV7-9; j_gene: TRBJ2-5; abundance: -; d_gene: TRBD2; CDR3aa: CASSNAVTSGEETQYF; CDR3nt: TGTGCCAGCAGCAACGCCGTGACTAGCGGGGAAGAGACCCAGTACTTC
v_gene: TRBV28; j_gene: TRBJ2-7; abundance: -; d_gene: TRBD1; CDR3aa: CASSLGTGLIEQYF; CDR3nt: TGTGCCAGCAGTTTGGGGACAGGGTTGATCGAGCAGTACTTC
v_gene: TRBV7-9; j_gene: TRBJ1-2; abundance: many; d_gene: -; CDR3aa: CASSLALGGHGYTF; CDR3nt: TGTGCCAGCAGCTTAGCGCTAGGGGGGCATGGCTACACCTTC
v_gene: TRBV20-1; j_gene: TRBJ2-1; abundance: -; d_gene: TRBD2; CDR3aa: CSARDVASGRVDEQFF; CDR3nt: TGCAGTGCTAGAGATGTGGCTAGCGGGAGAGTTGATGAGCAGTTCTTC
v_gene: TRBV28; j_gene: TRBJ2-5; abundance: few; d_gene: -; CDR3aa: CASSFPDSNQETQYF; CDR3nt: TGTGCCAGCAGTTTCCCAGATTCAAACCAAGAGACCCAGTACTTC
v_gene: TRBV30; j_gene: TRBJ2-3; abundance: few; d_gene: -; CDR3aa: CAWMGAASTDTQYF; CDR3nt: TGTGCCTGGATGGGAGCGGCTAGCACAGATACGCAGTATTTT
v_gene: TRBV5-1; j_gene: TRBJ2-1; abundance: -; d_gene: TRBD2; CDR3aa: CASSLAASGTGEQFF; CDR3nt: TGCGCCAGCAGCTTGGCTGCTAGCGGGACTGGTGAGCAGTTCTTC
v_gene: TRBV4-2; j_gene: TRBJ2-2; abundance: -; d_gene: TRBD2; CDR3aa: CASSQDTSGRVGELFF; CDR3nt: TGTGCCAGCAGCCAAGATACTAGCGGGAGGGTGGGGGAGCTGTTTTTT
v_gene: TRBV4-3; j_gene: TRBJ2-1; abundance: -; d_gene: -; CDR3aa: CASSQEVGIREQFF; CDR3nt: TGCGCCAGCAGCCAAGAGGTAGGGATCCGGGAGCAGTTCTTC